The rows below give T cell receptor beta chains drawn from one sample of a study of T cells of healthy individuals. Via MiXCR, TCRdb re-called the 5' RACE reads, giving one row per CDR3 protein. Of roughly 87,000 distinct CDR3 sequences listed, 17% are singletons. These receptors were taken from a human donor in good health. Both conserved end residues are part of each CDR3. A D gene is named only where the DNA matches it firmly. Rows give clone size only sometimes, using once, few, many, or a class for an expanded clone.

v_call	d_call	clone_size	j_call	cdr3_nt	cdr3_aa
TRBV5-1	.	few	TRBJ1-5	TGCGCCAGCAGCTTGGGGTACGGTAATAGCAATCAGCCCCAGCATTTT	CASSLGYGNSNQPQHF
TRBV4-3	TRBD1	.	TRBJ2-4	TGCGCCAGCAGCCAAGAGGCCGACAGGGGGAGTGAACTAGCCAAAAACATTCAGTACTTC	CASSQEADRGSELAKNIQYF
TRBV28	.	few	TRBJ1-1	TGTGCCAGCAGTTTGGGCAGCCCAATGAACACTGAAGCTTTCTTT	CASSLGSPMNTEAFF
TRBV6-4	.	.	TRBJ1-6	TGTGCCAGCAGTGAGGTCTCTTGGACTTCACCCCTCCACTTT	CASSEVSWTSPLHF
TRBV21-1	.	few	TRBJ1-4	TGTGCCAGCAGCAATGGGGGCTGCCCGAAGAAGAAACTGTTTTTT	CASSNGGCPKKKLFF
TRBV28	.	.	TRBJ2-7	TGTGCCAGCAGTGGAGCCTACGAGCAGTACTTC	CASSGAYEQYF
TRBV30	.	few	TRBJ2-2	TGTGCCTGGAGTGTAGGGGACACCGGGGAGCTGTTTTTT	CAWSVGDTGELFF
TRBV27	.	.	TRBJ1-6	TGTGCCAGCGGGGAAATCGGGAATTCACCCCTCCACTTT	CASGEIGNSPLHF
TRBV10-3	.	many	TRBJ1-1	TGTGCCATCAGTGACGGGGCAGGAGTATTGAACACTGAAGCTTTCTTT	CAISDGAGVLNTEAFF
TRBV27	TRBD2	few	TRBJ2-3	TGTGCCAGCAGTTCGCCCGCCCTAGCGGGAGGTAGTACGCAGTATTTT	CASSSPALAGGSTQYF
TRBV20-1	.	few	TRBJ2-2	TGCAGTGCTAGGCCCTTTAACACCGGGGAGCTGTTTTTT	CSARPFNTGELFF
TRBV20-1	.	.	TRBJ2-3	TGCAGTGCTTCGGGGTTAGGGCGGGGACACACAGATACGCAGTATTTT	CSASGLGRGHTDTQYF
TRBV2	TRBD2	.	TRBJ2-7	TGTGCCAGCAGTGAACATACACCGGGACTAGCGGGCTACGAGCAGTACTTC	CASSEHTPGLAGYEQYF
TRBV5-1	TRBD2	.	TRBJ2-3	TGCGCCAGCAGCTTGGAGGGGCGGGAGGGCTCGGATACGCAGTATTTT	CASSLEGREGSDTQYF
TRBV29-1	.	many	TRBJ2-7	TGCAGCGTTTTCTTCGCTGGGAACGGAAACGAGCAGTACTTC	CSVFFAGNGNEQYF
TRBV3-1	TRBD2	.	TRBJ2-3	TGTGCCAGCTCAAGAGCGGGGGAGGTGCCAGGTACGCAGTATTTT	CASSRAGEVPGTQYF
TRBV7-9	.	many	TRBJ2-2	TGTGCCAGCAGCCCGGGCGGGGCCCGACATTCCTATACCGGGGAGCTGTTTTTT	CASSPGGARHSYTGELFF
TRBV7-2	TRBD1	.	TRBJ1-2	TGTGCCAGCAGTTTCTCTGGACAGGGCTACTATGGCTACACCTTC	CASSFSGQGYYGYTF
TRBV28	TRBD1	.	TRBJ1-6	TGTGCCAGCATACCCGGGACAGGGTTTTATTCACCCCTCCACTTT	CASIPGTGFYSPLHF
TRBV7-9	.	.	TRBJ1-5	TGTGCCAGCAGCTATCAAAGCAATCAGCCCCAGCATTTT	CASSYQSNQPQHF
TRBV5-1	TRBD2	.	TRBJ2-6	TGCGCCAGCGGAAGCGGGGGGAGTGGGGCCAACGTCCTGACTTTC	CASGSGGSGANVLTF
TRBV7-9	TRBD1	.	TRBJ1-2	TGTGCCAGCAGTTCTGGACAGGGCGGTGGCTACACCTTC	CASSSGQGGGYTF
TRBV28	.	.	TRBJ2-2	TGTGCCAGCAGACAGAACGGGGAGCTGTTTTTT	CASRQNGELFF
TRBV28	.	.	TRBJ1-6	TGTGCCAGTCTCGGCGGGACATCAAATTCACCCCTCCACTTT	CASLGGTSNSPLHF
TRBV7-9	TRBD2	few	TRBJ2-7	TGTGCCAGCTCCCCGCGGGACTACTCCTACGAGCAGTACTTC	CASSPRDYSYEQYF
TRBV12-3/TRBV12-4	TRBD2	many	TRBJ2-7	TGTGCCAGCAGTATCGGGACTAGCGGGAGATCGGACGAGCAGTACTTC	CASSIGTSGRSDEQYF
TRBV9	.	few	TRBJ2-1	TGTGCCAGCAGCGTAGGGGGGCCCGGTGAGCAGTTCTTC	CASSVGGPGEQFF
TRBV5-1	.	many	TRBJ2-3	TGCGCCAGCAGCTTGGCCAGGCCGCGGTCAGCTGTAGAATATGGCACAGATACGCAGTATTTT	CASSLARPRSAVEYGTDTQYF
TRBV20-1	.	many	TRBJ2-7	TGCAGTGCTATCTCTGCGGGTTACGGCGAGCAGTACTTC	CSAISAGYGEQYF
TRBV28	TRBD1	.	TRBJ2-3	TGTGCCAGCAACCCAGGGGGCGGGCGGGGACACACAGATACGCAGTATTTT	CASNPGGGRGHTDTQYF
TRBV7-6	.	.	TRBJ1-1	TGTGCCAGCAGCTCACTAACACGGTGGAACACTGAAGCTTTCTTT	CASSSLTRWNTEAFF
TRBV7-9	.	.	TRBJ1-5	TGTGCCAGCAGTCATGTGAATCAGCCCCAGCATTTT	CASSHVNQPQHF
TRBV20-1	.	.	TRBJ2-3	TGCAGTGCGGACCTAGGCTTGACAGGCACAGATACGCAGTATTTT	CSADLGLTGTDTQYF
TRBV5-6	TRBD1	few	TRBJ2-3	TGTGCCAGCAACACGGACAGGGTAACAGATACGCAGTATTTT	CASNTDRVTDTQYF
TRBV7-2	.	few	TRBJ2-1	TGTGCCAGCAGCCTCGCCTATAACTCCTACAATGAGCAGTTCTTC	CASSLAYNSYNEQFF
TRBV18	TRBD2	few	TRBJ2-7	TGTGCCAGCTCCCCGACTAGCGGGAGCTCCTACGAGCAGTACTTC	CASSPTSGSSYEQYF
TRBV7-9	.	.	TRBJ1-1	TGTGCCAGCAGCCCCAACTCTTTTTGGCCGAACACTGAAGCTTTCTTT	CASSPNSFWPNTEAFF
TRBV5-1	TRBD1	.	TRBJ1-2	TGCGCCAGCAGCACAACAGGGGATAGAGGCTACACCTTC	CASSTTGDRGYTF
TRBV28	.	.	TRBJ1-1	TGTGCCAGCAGTTCAGGGTTTAACACTGAAGCTTTCTTT	CASSSGFNTEAFF
TRBV10-2	.	.	TRBJ2-7	TGCGCCAGCAGTGAGGAGCCCGGGACGGCCATAGCCTACGAGCAGTACTTC	CASSEEPGTAIAYEQYF
TRBV5-1	TRBD1	.	TRBJ1-1	TGCGCCAGCAGCCACCGACAGGGGGCTGAAGCTTTCTTT	CASSHRQGAEAFF
TRBV20-1	.	few	TRBJ1-2	TGCAGTGCTAGTCCCAATTTTAACTATGGCTACACCTTC	CSASPNFNYGYTF
TRBV5-1	.	.	TRBJ2-2	TGCGCCAGCAGCTTTCCCGCGGGTAGTACCGGGGAGCTGTTTTTT	CASSFPAGSTGELFF
TRBV4-3	TRBD2	.	TRBJ2-1	TGCGCCAGCAGCCGGCGGCTAGCGGGGAACTCCTACAATGAGCAGTTCTTC	CASSRRLAGNSYNEQFF
TRBV7-9	TRBD1	.	TRBJ2-2	TGTGCCAGCAGTCCTTGGACAGGCGCGAACACCGGGGAGCTGTTTTTT	CASSPWTGANTGELFF
TRBV28	.	many	TRBJ2-5	TGTGCCAGCAGTTCCTTCGGCCCCCGGTCCATGTACCAAGAGACCCAGTACTTC	CASSSFGPRSMYQETQYF
TRBV6-2/TRBV6-3	.	.	TRBJ2-3	TGTGCCAGCGGACAGCTCTCTAGCACAGATACGCAGTATTTT	CASGQLSSTDTQYF
TRBV4-1	.	.	TRBJ1-5	TGCGCCAGCAGCCAAGTCGCGCAGGGTCGCAATCAGCCCCAGCATTTT	CASSQVAQGRNQPQHF
TRBV20-1	.	many	TRBJ1-5	TGCAGTGCTTCTAGGGGGAGCAATCAGCCCCAGCATTTT	CSASRGSNQPQHF
TRBV19	.	.	TRBJ1-1	TGTGCCAGTACCTCTCACGGGTACACTGAAGCTTTCTTT	CASTSHGYTEAFF